This is a list of T cell receptor beta chains from one sample in a study of blood T cell repertoires in COVID-19. Repertoires were generated with immunoSEQ multiplex PCR, while TCRdb's copy carries only in-frame clones and drops some. Among about 180,000 clones listed, approximately 80% were seen once. The sequenced material came from peripheral blood. The receptors stem from a woman in her 40s with COVID-19, enrolled during active disease. Each CDR3 is given with its conserved first and last residue. The D gene is left open where the match is weak. Size tells how often a clone was seen (once, few, many) or the class of an expanded clone, and some rows leave it out.

CDR3nt | CDR3aa | j_gene | abundance | v_gene | d_gene
TGTGCCAGCAGTGACTCGGAGACTGAGAACACCGGGGAGCTGTTTTTT | CASSDSETENTGELFF | TRBJ2-2 | NA | TRBV6-4 | NA
TGCGCCAGCAGCTTGGAATCGCGGTCCTCTGGAAACACCATATATTTT | CASSLESRSSGNTIYF | TRBJ1-3 | NA | TRBV5-1 | NA
TGCAGTGCTAGCCAACGGAGAGCTTTCTTT | CSASQRRAFF | TRBJ1-1 | once | TRBV20-1 | NA
TGTGCCACCCACCTTCGCGGAGTCGAGCAGTACTTC | CATHLRGVEQYF | TRBJ2-7 | NA | TRBV28 | NA
TGTGCCAGCAGCACCCGGACAGCTAACTATGGCTACACCTTC | CASSTRTANYGYTF | TRBJ1-2 | NA | TRBV25-1 | NA
TGTGCCAGCAGTAAGGGACAGGGTATTAGTGGCTACACCTTC | CASSKGQGISGYTF | TRBJ1-2 | NA | TRBV6-5 | TRBD1
TGTGCCAGTTTCCAAAGCCGGGACAGGGGACGATTTGGGAATGGCTACACCTTC | CASFQSRDRGRFGNGYTF | TRBJ1-2 | NA | TRBV19 | TRBD1
TGTGCCTCCCAAGGTGGGAGCTCCTACGAGCAGTACTTC | CASQGGSSYEQYF | TRBJ2-7 | NA | TRBV2 | NA
TGTGCCAGCAGTCCTCTTCATGGGACAGGGGGCGGGCGGAACTATGGCTACACCTTC | CASSPLHGTGGGRNYGYTF | TRBJ1-2 | NA | TRBV28 | TRBD1
TGCGCCCCCAGGGAGCGGGATATGCACAATGAGCAGTTCTTC | CAPRERDMHNEQFF | TRBJ2-1 | NA | TRBV5-1 | TRBD2
TGTGCCAGCAGCCGGGAGGGGGGCGCCGGCGGGGAGCTGTTTTTT | CASSREGGAGGELFF | TRBJ2-2 | NA | TRBV3-1/TRBV3-2 | NA
TGTGCCAGCCACGCTCAGGTGTCTGAAGCTTTCTTT | CASHAQVSEAFF | TRBJ1-1 | NA | TRBV6-5 | NA
TGTGCCAGCACCGTCCTTACAGGCCCCCTACAGGGGTTTGGCTACAATGAGCAGTTCTTC | CASTVLTGPLQGFGYNEQFF | TRBJ2-1 | NA | TRBV27 | TRBD1
TGTGCCAGCGACAGGGAGCAGGTACCCACTGAAGCTTTCTTT | CASDREQVPTEAFF | TRBJ1-1 | NA | TRBV2 | TRBD1
TGTGCCAGCAGTTGGCCCGGGGGGGACAAGCAATCACCCCTCCACTTT | CASSWPGGDKQSPLHF | TRBJ1-6 | few | TRBV6-5 | NA
TGCAGTGCTAGAGATTTCGCGGAACTGTTTTTT | CSARDFAELFF | TRBJ1-4 | NA | TRBV20-1 | NA
TGTGCCAGTAGTATGGCAGGGGGCGATGCTTTCTTT | CASSMAGGDAFF | TRBJ1-1 | NA | TRBV19 | TRBD1
TGTGCCAGCAGCTTGGGGGACAGGGAGGGCTATGGCTACACCTTC | CASSLGDREGYGYTF | TRBJ1-2 | once | TRBV5-6 | TRBD1
TGTGCCAGCAGCAAAAGCCCGGGAAATTCACCCCTCCACTTT | CASSKSPGNSPLHF | TRBJ1-6 | few | TRBV28 | NA
TGTGCCAGCAGTGACCGGACCCCACCCGGGAGTGGTTCACCCCTCCACTTT | CASSDRTPPGSGSPLHF | TRBJ1-6 | once | TRBV6-4 | NA
TGCGCCAGCAGCCTAGGGGATTCTGGAAACACCATATATTTT | CASSLGDSGNTIYF | TRBJ1-3 | NA | TRBV5-1 | NA
TGTGCCAGCAGCTTAAGCCTTGAGCCCAGGGCGAGGCGAACCGGGGAGCTGTTTTTT | CASSLSLEPRARRTGELFF | TRBJ2-2 | NA | TRBV7-9 | NA
TGTGCCAGTGACCGGGACAGGGCCTCTGGGGGGGACACCGGGGAGCTGTTTTTT | CASDRDRASGGDTGELFF | TRBJ2-2 | NA | TRBV19 | TRBD1
TGTGCCAGCAGCTCAACGACAGGGCCCAATGAGCAGTTCTTC | CASSSTTGPNEQFF | TRBJ2-1 | NA | TRBV7-9 | TRBD1
TGTGCCAGCAGCCTAGGAAGGGGTCTCGGGTACAATGAGCAGTTCTTC | CASSLGRGLGYNEQFF | TRBJ2-1 | NA | TRBV11-1 | NA
TGTGCCAGCTCACCCGTGGGGGCGGACACTGAAGCTTTCTTT | CASSPVGADTEAFF | TRBJ1-1 | NA | TRBV18 | NA
TGTGCCAGTAGGCTGACAGAGACTGAAGCTTTCTTT | CASRLTETEAFF | TRBJ1-1 | NA | TRBV19 | NA
TGTGCCAGCAGCGCCAGAAATGAAAAACTGTTTTTT | CASSARNEKLFF | TRBJ1-4 | few | TRBV9 | NA
TGTGCCAGCGGGACAGGGAGTTGGGACATTCAGTACTTC | CASGTGSWDIQYF | TRBJ2-4 | NA | TRBV28 | TRBD1
TGTGCCAGCAAGGTCACACCAAGCGAGGTCGGCTACACCTTC | CASKVTPSEVGYTF | TRBJ1-2 | NA | TRBV2 | NA
TGTGCCAGCAGCCAAGATAGTTTAGGGACTAGCGCGACAAACATTCAGTACTTC | CASSQDSLGTSATNIQYF | TRBJ2-4 | NA | TRBV4-2 | TRBD2
TGTGCCAGCAGCGGGAGCGTGGGTAACCTCCATCAGCCCCAGCATTTT | CASSGSVGNLHQPQHF | TRBJ1-5 | NA | TRBV5-4 | NA
TGTGCCAGCATTGCGGGGGGGAGTTCCTACGAGCAGTACTTC | CASIAGGSSYEQYF | TRBJ2-7 | NA | TRBV6-5 | TRBD2